The following is a T cell receptor beta chain sequence with its context. The length of the CDR3 is 17 residues. V gave up 5 bases and J gave up 2 bases, with 16 bases separating them. Germline assignment: CDR1 MNHEY and CDR2 SMNVEV (reference sequence). The data belong to a study of T cells after yellow fever vaccination. TCR cDNA, made by 5'RACE template switching, carried an added universal primer site and UMIs. MiXCR, run by TCRdb on the 5' RACE reads, gives a single entry per CDR3 protein. This repertoire shows nearly 300,000 distinct CDR3 sequences, 8.5% to 10% found once; its top ten account for 3% to 4%.

The gene calls are TRBV27 and TRBJ2-6; D perhaps matches TRBD1 (6 bases). This sequence originates from a man between 18 and 29 years old who received the YFV17D yellow fever vaccine. The material was CD4+ T cells sorted from PBMCs, obtained 5 days after the yellow fever booster vaccination. The CDR3 DNA follows: TGTGCCAGCAGTCCCGACTCCTACAGGGCTGGGGCCAACGTCCTGACTTTC. This codes for CASSPDSYRAGANVLTF.